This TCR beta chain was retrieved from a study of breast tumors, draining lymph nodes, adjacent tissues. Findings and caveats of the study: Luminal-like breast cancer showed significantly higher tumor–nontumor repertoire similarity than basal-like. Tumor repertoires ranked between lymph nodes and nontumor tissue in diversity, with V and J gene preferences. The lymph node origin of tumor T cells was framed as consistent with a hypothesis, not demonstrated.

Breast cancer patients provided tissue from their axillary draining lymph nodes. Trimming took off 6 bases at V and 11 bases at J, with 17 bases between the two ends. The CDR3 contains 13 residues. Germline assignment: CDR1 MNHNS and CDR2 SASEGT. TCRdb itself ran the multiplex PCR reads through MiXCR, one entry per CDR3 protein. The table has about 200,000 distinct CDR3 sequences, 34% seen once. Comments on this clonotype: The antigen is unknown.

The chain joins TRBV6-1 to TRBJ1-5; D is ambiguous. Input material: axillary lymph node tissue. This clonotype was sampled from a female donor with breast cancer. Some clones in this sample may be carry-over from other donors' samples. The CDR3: CASRTSGQETQHF. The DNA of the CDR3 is TGTGCCAGCAGGACTAGCGGGCAAGAGACCCAGCATTTT.